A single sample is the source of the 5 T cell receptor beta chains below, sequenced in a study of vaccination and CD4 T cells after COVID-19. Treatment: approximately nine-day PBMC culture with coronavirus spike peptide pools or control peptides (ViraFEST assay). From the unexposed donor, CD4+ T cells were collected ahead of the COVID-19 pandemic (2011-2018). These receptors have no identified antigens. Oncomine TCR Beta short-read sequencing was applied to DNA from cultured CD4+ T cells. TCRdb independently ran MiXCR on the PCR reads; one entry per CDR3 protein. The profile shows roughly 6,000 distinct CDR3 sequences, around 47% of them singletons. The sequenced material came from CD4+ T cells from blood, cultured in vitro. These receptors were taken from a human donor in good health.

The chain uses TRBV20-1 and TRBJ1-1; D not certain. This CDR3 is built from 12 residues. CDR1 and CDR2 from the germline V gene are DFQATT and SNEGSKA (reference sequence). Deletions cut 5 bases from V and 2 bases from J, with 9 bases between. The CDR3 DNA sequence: TGCAGTGCTTTCCCTCTTAACACTGAAGCTTTCTTT. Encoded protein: CSAFPLNTEAFF.

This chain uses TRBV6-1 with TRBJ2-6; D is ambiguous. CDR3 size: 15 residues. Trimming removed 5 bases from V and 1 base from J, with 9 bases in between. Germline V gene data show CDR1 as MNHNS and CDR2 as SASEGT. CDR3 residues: CASSRPGSGANVLTF. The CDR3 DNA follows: TGTGCCAGCAGTCGACCCGGGTCTGGGGCCAACGTCCTGACTTTC.

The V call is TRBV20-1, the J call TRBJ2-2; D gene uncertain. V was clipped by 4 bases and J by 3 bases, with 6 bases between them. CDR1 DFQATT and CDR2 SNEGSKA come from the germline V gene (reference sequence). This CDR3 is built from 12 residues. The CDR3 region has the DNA TGCAGTGCTACTACGGACACCGGGGAGCTGTTTTTT. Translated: CSATTDTGELFF.

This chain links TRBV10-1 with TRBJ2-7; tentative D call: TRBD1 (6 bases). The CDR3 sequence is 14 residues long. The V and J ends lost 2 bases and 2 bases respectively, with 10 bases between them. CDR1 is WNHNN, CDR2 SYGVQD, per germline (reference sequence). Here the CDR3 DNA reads TGCGCCAGCAGTGAGGGACAGACCGCCTACGAGCAGTACTTC. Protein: CASSEGQTAYEQYF.

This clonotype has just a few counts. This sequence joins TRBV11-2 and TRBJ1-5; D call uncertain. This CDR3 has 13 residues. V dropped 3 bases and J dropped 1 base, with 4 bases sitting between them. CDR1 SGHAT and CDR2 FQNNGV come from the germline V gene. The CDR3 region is CASSFSSNQPQHF. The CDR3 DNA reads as TGTGCCAGCAGCTTTAGCAGCAATCAGCCCCAGCATTTT.